Below are 16 T cell receptor beta chains sequenced from a single sample in a study of CD8+ T cells in alopecia areata. Reverse transcription of extracted RNA yielded cDNA, which provided the sequencing template. TCRdb's table, derived via immunoSEQ multiplex PCR, lists solely in-frame clones and lacks some. This table holds roughly 100,000 clones, about 60% found once. Sequenced: CD4+ T cells sorted from blood. The receptors come from a human donor in good health.

The rearrangement links TRBV7-2 to TRBJ2-7, with TRBD2 matching over 9 bases. This CDR3 contains 16 residues. The germline V gene encodes CDR1 SGHTA and CDR2 FQGNSA. Trimming removed 0 bases from V and 6 bases from J; junction bases left unmatched: 9. This chain's CDR3 is CASSLAVAGAQGEQYF. Written as DNA, the CDR3 is TGTGCCAGCAGCTTAGCGGTAGCGGGGGCACAGGGCGAGCAGTACTTC.

In its sample, this clone was seen once. This chain joins TRBV29-1 and TRBJ1-4, with 11 bases identical to TRBD1. With V trimmed by 8 bases and J by 3 bases, 8 bases remained unmatched. Germline loops: CDR1 SQVTM, CDR2 ANQGSEA. The CDR3 is 15 amino acids. The CDR3 reads CSCTGTGGPNEKLFF. CDR3 sequence (DNA): TGCAGCTGTACCGGGACAGGGGGGCCTAATGAAAAACTGTTTTTT.

The chain carries TRBV29-1 and TRBJ2-1; no clear D. The CDR3 spans 11 residues. Germline V gives CDR1 SQVTM, CDR2 ANQGSEA. Trimming cost V 4 bases and J 4 bases, with 5 bases left between them. The CDR3 loop reads CSVGQYNEQFF. The CDR3 DNA reads TGCAGCGTTGGTCAGTACAATGAGCAGTTCTTC.

This chain links TRBV19 with TRBJ1-5, with 8 nucleotides matching TRBD1. This CDR3 contains 14 residues. The germline gives CDR1 LNHDA, CDR2 SQIVND (reference sequence). V lost 6 bases to trimming and J lost 7 bases; unmatched junction nucleotides: 8. The CDR3 DNA sequence: TGTGCCAGTAGCCAGGACAGGGACCCGCAGCCCCAGCATTTT. This gives the protein CASSQDRDPQPQHF.

The V gene is TRBV18, the J gene TRBJ2-7; the match to TRBD2 covers 15 bases. The germline CDR1 and CDR2 sequences are KGHSH and LQKENI. The CDR3 contains 16 residues. V lost 3 bases to trimming and J lost 5 bases; unmatched junction nucleotides: 5. CDR3 in amino acids: CASSPDGLAGGHEQYF. The CDR3 nucleotides are TGTGCCAGCTCACCGGATGGACTAGCGGGGGGGCACGAGCAGTACTTC.

The chain employs TRBV7-9 and TRBJ2-4; no clear D. V lost 2 bases and J lost 0, with 8 bases in between. The CDR3 is 15 amino acids. CDR1 SEHNR and CDR2 FQNEAQ come from the germline V gene (reference sequence). In DNA, the CDR3 is TGTGCCAGCAGCTTAAACGGTCTAGCCAAAAACATTCAGTACTTC. It specifies CASSLNGLAKNIQYF.

The V call is TRBV10-3, the J call TRBJ2-2; TRBD1 matches at 11 bases. The trim removed 5 bases at V and 3 bases at J, leaving 8 bases unmatched. The CDR3 runs 17 residues. The germline CDR1 and CDR2 sequences are ENHRY and SYGVKD. This chain's CDR3 is CAISPGQGVRDTGELFF. The CDR3 nucleotides are TGTGCCATCAGTCCGGGACAGGGGGTTCGGGACACCGGGGAGCTGTTTTTT.

This clone was seen only once. V is TRBV5-1 and J is TRBJ2-7, with unresolved D. The CDR3 is 11 residues long. V was shortened by 1 base and J by 5 bases, with 4 bases between the two germline ends. CDR1 is SGHRS, CDR2 YFSETQ, per germline. The CDR3 loop reads CASSLHHEQYF. DNA for the CDR3: TGCGCCAGCAGCTTGCACCACGAGCAGTACTTC.

This chain connects TRBV27 to TRBJ1-1; D not certain. Germline assignment: CDR1 MNHEY and CDR2 SMNVEV (reference sequence). V lost 1 base and J lost 6, with 9 bases in between. CDR3 length: 13 amino acids. The CDR3 DNA sequence: TGTGCCAGCAGTTTATTCCGGCAATCTGAAGCTTTCTTT. This gives the protein CASSLFRQSEAFF.

This clone was picked up a small number of times. This chain connects TRBV11-2 to TRBJ2-5, with D tentatively TRBD1 (6 bases). Germline loops: CDR1 SGHAT, CDR2 FQNNGV. Trimming took off 5 bases at V and 2 bases at J, with 15 bases between the two ends. The CDR3 has 15 amino acids. The CDR3 sequence: CASSPRTEMQETQYF. The CDR3 nucleotides are TGTGCCAGCAGCCCTCGGACAGAAATGCAAGAGACCCAGTACTTC. The full variable domain, its missing parts supplied by reference TRBV11-2 and TRBJ2-5, is EAGVAQSPRYKIIEKRQSVAFWCNPISGHATLYWYQQILGQGPKLLIQFQNNGVVDDSQLPKDRFSAERLKGVDSTLKIQPAKLEDSAVYLCASSPRTEMQETQYFGPGTRLLVL.

This chain links TRBV5-6 with TRBJ2-7; 10 bases match TRBD2. The CDR3 runs 16 residues. V lost 4 bases and J lost 1; bases outside the gene matches: 8. Germline lookup yields CDR1 SGHDT and CDR2 YYEEEE. CDR3 bases: TGTGCCAGCAGCCTCCTCGGGACTAGCGATTCCTACGAGCAGTACTTC. This translates into CASSLLGTSDSYEQYF.

The V and J genes are TRBV30 and TRBJ1-2, with 9 positions matching TRBD1. V lost 0 bases, J lost 0 bases, and 2 bases stayed unmatched. The CDR3 has 15 residues. Per germline, CDR1 GTSNPN and CDR2 SVGIG (reference sequence). The CDR3 nucleotides read TGTGCCTGGAGTGTCGGGACAGGGACTAACTATGGCTACACCTTC. The encoded protein is CAWSVGTGTNYGYTF.

This chain links TRBV2 with TRBJ2-5; TRBD1 matches 7 bases. V lost 3 bases and J lost 2; bases outside the gene matches: 12. The CDR3 has 17 residues. Germline assignment: CDR1 SNHLY and CDR2 FYNNEI. CDR3 protein: CASSDGWIQGRQETQYF. The DNA of the CDR3 is TGTGCCAGCAGTGATGGCTGGATACAGGGGCGGCAAGAGACCCAGTACTTC. Full variable domain (rest looked up from reference TRBV2 and TRBJ2-5): EPEVTQTPSHQVTQMGQEVILRCVPISNHLYFYWYRQILGQKVEFLVSFYNNEISEKSEIFDDQFSVERPDGSNFTLKIRSTKLEDSAMYFCASSDGWIQGRQETQYFGPGTRLLVL.

CDR3 nucleotide sequence: TGCAGCGTTGGATTGGACGCGAACACTGAAGCTTTCTTT. Residues: CSVGLDANTEAFF. V and J are TRBV29-1 and TRBJ1-1; D gene uncertain. The germline V gene encodes CDR1 SQVTM and CDR2 ANQGSEA. The CDR3 has 13 residues. The V end lost 4 bases, the J end lost 1 base, and 10 bases lay between the germline ends.

V usage is TRBV7-2 and J usage is TRBJ2-2, with 9 nucleotides matching TRBD2. The CDR3 is 15 residues long. The J segment lost 7 bases and the V segment lost 5 bases, leaving 8 bases of the junction unmatched. Germline V lookup: CDR1 SGHTA, CDR2 FQGNSA. CDR3 protein: CASSKRTSEGGELFF. The CDR3 DNA reads as TGTGCCAGCAGCAAGAGGACTAGCGAGGGCGGGGAGCTGTTTTTT.

The CDR3 DNA is TGTGCCAGCAGTCGAAACACAGATACGCAGTATTTT. Translation gives CASSRNTDTQYF. The genes are TRBV6-1 and TRBJ2-3; D gene ambiguous. Trimming left V 5 bases short and J 2 bases short, with 5 bases between. Germline lookup yields CDR1 MNHNS and CDR2 SASEGT. CDR3 length equals 12 residues.